The 28 T cell receptor beta chains below were found in one sample sequenced in a study of OX40 agonist ivuxolimab in advanced cancers. Using immunoSEQ multiplex PCR, the repertoire was profiled, and TCRdb retains in-frame clones only, with some absent. The data contain nearly 25,000 clones, 79% of them singletons. The input for sequencing was CD4+ or CD8+ T cells sorted from blood, taken in a trial of the OX40 agonist ivuxolimab. All receptors come from an adult with an advanced solid tumor such as melanoma, head and neck, liver or kidney cancer.

V and J are TRBV7-9 and TRBJ2-5, with TRBD1 as a possible D gene (6 bases). The V gene's germline CDR1 is SEHNR and CDR2 FQNEAQ (reference sequence). CDR3 length: 13 residues. The V end lost 11 bases, the J end lost 2 bases, and 15 bases lay between the germline ends. CDR3 region: CAATVGAQETQYF. CDR3 coding DNA: TGTGCCGCCACGGTGGGGGCTCAAGAGACCCAGTACTTC.

The chain links TRBV9 to TRBJ2-2, with 9 bases fitting TRBD1. The CDR3 runs to 17 residues. Germline CDR1 SGDLS, CDR2 YYNGEE. The V segment lost 3 bases and the J segment 1 base; nucleotides outside the gene matches: 7. The CDR3 bases are TGTGCCAGCAGCGAACCCCACAGGGGGCTGAACACCGGGGAGCTGTTTTTT. This encodes CASSEPHRGLNTGELFF.

V and J are TRBV28 and TRBJ2-1; 9 nucleotides line up with TRBD1. V gave up 3 bases and J gave up 7 bases; unmatched junction bases: 7. Germline assignment: CDR1 MDHEN and CDR2 SYDVKM. The CDR3 loop spans 15 amino acids. CDR3 residues: CASSFSGTGINEQFF. In nucleotides, the CDR3 is TGTGCCAGCAGTTTTTCCGGGACAGGGATAAATGAGCAGTTCTTC.

This clone showed up just once. The rearrangement uses TRBV19 and TRBJ1-5; TRBD1 might be the D (5 bases). The germline V and J ends were trimmed by 6 bases and 4 bases, with 13 bases remaining between them. Germline CDR1 is LNHDA and CDR2 is SQIVND (reference sequence). The CDR3 runs 14 residues. This chain's CDR3 is CASRRRGSNQPQHF. CDR3 nucleotide sequence: TGTGCCAGTAGGCGTAGGGGAAGTAATCAGCCCCAGCATTTT.

This clone has just a few counts. The CDR3 loop reads CASSPNRPPDTQYF. The CDR3 region has the DNA TGTGCCAGCTCACCAAACCGTCCGCCAGATACGCAGTATTTT. The chain combines TRBV18 with TRBJ2-3; no clear D. CDR1 and CDR2 (germline): KGHSH, LQKENI. The CDR3 is 14 amino acids. V was cut by 2 bases and J by 4 bases, with 10 bases left in between.

The CDR3 spells CASSEAGAGEAFF. CDR3 nucleotides: TGTGCCAGCAGTGAAGCCGGGGCAGGGGAAGCTTTCTTT. The V call is TRBV6-1, the J call TRBJ1-1; tentative D call: TRBD1 (5 bases). V was trimmed by 0 bases and J by 8 bases, leaving 10 bases between them. The V gene's germline CDR1 is MNHNS and CDR2 SASEGT. The CDR3 covers 13 residues.

The CDR3 DNA reads TGCGCCAGCAGCCCCCAAATGGGATCGACAGGGGATGGCTACACCTTC. Its translation: CASSPQMGSTGDGYTF. The chain couples TRBV4-1 to TRBJ1-2; TRBD1 aligns across 8 bases. The V gene's germline CDR1 is MGHRA and CDR2 YSYEKL. Trimming took 4 bases from V and 6 from J; bases not matched to a gene: 13. The CDR3 runs to 16 residues.

The chain employs TRBV2 and TRBJ1-2, with 7 bases identical to TRBD1. V lost 8 bases, J lost 3 bases, and 6 bases stayed unmatched. Germline assignment: CDR1 SNHLY and CDR2 FYNNEI. The CDR3 consists of 13 residues. CDR3 residues: CASRDSNDYGYTF. The CDR3 nucleotides read TGTGCCAGCCGGGACAGTAACGACTATGGCTACACCTTC. Full variable domain (remainder filled in from reference TRBV2 and TRBJ1-2): EPEVTQTPSHQVTQMGQEVILRCVPISNHLYFYWYRQILGQKVEFLVSFYNNEISEKSEIFDDQFSVERPDGSNFTLKIRSTKLEDSAMYFCASRDSNDYGYTFGSGTRLTVV.

The chain links TRBV6-1 to TRBJ1-6; D is perhaps TRBD1 (5 bases). The CDR3 consists of 14 residues. Trimming removed 6 bases from V and 7 bases from J, with 13 bases in between. Germline lookup yields CDR1 MNHNS and CDR2 SASEGT. This CDR3 reads CASRKTEYNSPLHF. The CDR3 DNA reads as TGTGCCAGCAGGAAGACAGAATACAATTCACCCCTCCACTTT.

J is TRBJ2-5 and V is TRBV18; weak D call: TRBD1 (6 bases). V was shortened by 10 bases and J by 2 bases, with 17 bases between the two germline ends. This CDR3 spans 14 amino acids. From germline, CDR1 is KGHSH and CDR2 LQKENI. The DNA of the CDR3 is TGTGCCACCACACGACCGGGACATCAAGAGACCCAGTACTTC. Protein: CATTRPGHQETQYF.

This chain connects TRBV10-2 to TRBJ2-1; D is possibly TRBD1 or TRBD2 (5 bases each). Germline-derived CDR1 and CDR2 are WSHSY and SAAADI. V lost 4 bases to trimming and J lost 10 bases, with 8 bases between them. This CDR3 has 11 amino acids. The DNA of the CDR3 is TGCGCCAGCAGTGCGGGACCGGAGCAGTTCTTC. Translation: CASSAGPEQFF.

This clone was detected a few times. This chain links TRBV27 with TRBJ2-7; D gene unclear. The CDR3 has 14 amino acids. The germline CDR1 and CDR2 sequences are MNHEY and SMNVEV (reference sequence). Trimming pared 5 bases from V and 2 bases from J, leaving 13 bases between. CDR3 amino acids: CASSTLGSAYEQYF. In DNA, the CDR3 is TGTGCCAGCAGTACTTTGGGCAGCGCCTACGAGCAGTACTTC.

A word on this clone: The sample has other DNA sequences that encode this CDR3 too. J is TRBJ1-1 and V is TRBV25-1; D perhaps matches TRBD1 (5 bases). CDR3 length equals 13 residues. Per the germline V gene, CDR1 is MGHDK and CDR2 is SYGVNS. The germline V and J ends were trimmed by 11 bases and 7 bases, with 20 bases remaining between them. The CDR3 region is CAYGDPVGDEAFF. The CDR3 DNA is TGTGCCTATGGGGACCCTGTCGGGGATGAAGCTTTCTTT.

The chain is built from TRBV7-3 and TRBJ2-7; TRBD1 aligns across 9 bases. CDR1 and CDR2 from the germline V gene are SGHTA and FQGTGA. Trimming took 5 bases from V and 5 from J; bases not matched to a gene: 10. The CDR3 is 15 residues long. CDR3: CASSPYGTGSDEQYF. The CDR3 DNA sequence: TGTGCCAGCAGCCCTTACGGGACAGGGTCGGACGAGCAGTACTTC.

This clone was recorded a few times. CDR3 sequence (DNA): TGTGCCAGCAGCTTAATACAGGGGCAGAACACTGAAGCTTTCTTT. It is translated as CASSLIQGQNTEAFF. The rearrangement links TRBV7-9 to TRBJ1-1; 7 nucleotides agree with TRBD1. This CDR3 region has 15 residues. V trimming: 2 bases; J trimming: 1 base; junction bases outside the gene matches: 4. CDR1 is SEHNR, CDR2 FQNEAQ, per germline (reference sequence).

The chain carries TRBV29-1 and TRBJ2-3; no firm D call. Germline V gene lookup returns CDR1 SQVTM and CDR2 ANQGSEA. The CDR3 runs 11 residues. The ends were cut back, 4 bases at V and 4 bases at J, with 6 bases in the middle. Written as DNA, the CDR3 is TGCAGCGTTGGTGTCGCAGATACGCAGTATTTT. Protein: CSVGVADTQYF.

The sample holds one count of this clone. The V call is TRBV5-1, the J call TRBJ1-1; D is ambiguous. V was cut by 4 bases and J by 5 bases, with 15 bases left in between. CDR3 length equals 14 residues. CDR1 is SGHRS, CDR2 YFSETQ, per germline. The CDR3, as DNA: TGCGCCAGCAGCATGGGCTACATTAAGACTGAAGCTTTCTTT. Residues: CASSMGYIKTEAFF.

This sequence joins TRBV9 and TRBJ2-1, with TRBD1 matching over 9 bases. Germline V CDR1 and CDR2: SGDLS, YYNGEE. The CDR3 is 16 residues long. Trimming cost V 3 bases and J 1 base; bases outside gene matches: 5. The CDR3 sequence: CASSGPGTGSYNEQFF. In DNA, the CDR3 is TGTGCCAGCAGCGGACCTGGGACAGGGTCCTACAATGAGCAGTTCTTC.

The chain joins TRBV5-4 to TRBJ1-6; D is unresolved. The CDR3 runs 12 residues. Looked up from germline, CDR1 is SGHNT and CDR2 is YYREEE (reference sequence). V lost 3 bases and J lost 5, with 3 bases in between. CDR3 in amino acids: CASSWDNSPLHF. The CDR3 coding sequence is TGTGCCAGCAGCTGGGATAATTCACCCCTCCACTTT.

The chain is built from TRBV19 and TRBJ1-4; D gene uncertain. The germline V gene has CDR1 LNHDA and CDR2 SQIVND (reference sequence). The V end lost 7 bases, the J end lost 6 bases, and 15 bases lay between the germline ends. The CDR3 length is 14 residues. The CDR3 reads CASKRGNTDEKLFF. For the CDR3, the DNA is TGTGCCAGTAAAAGAGGGAATACTGATGAAAAACTGTTTTTT.

V and J are TRBV6-5 and TRBJ1-5; D is unresolved. The CDR3 loop spans 12 amino acids. CDR1 is MNHEY and CDR2 is SVGAGI in the germline V gene. V was clipped by 7 bases and J by 5 bases, with 9 bases between them. The CDR3 DNA reads TGTGCCAGCAAGAGGGTTGATCAGCCCCAGCATTTT. Translation: CASKRVDQPQHF.

This rearrangement joins TRBV2 to TRBJ2-3; tentative D call: TRBD2 (6 bases). The CDR3 is 16 amino acids. Germline values: CDR1 SNHLY, CDR2 FYNNEI. V was pared by 11 bases and J by 2 bases, with 23 bases between. CDR3 DNA sequence: TGTGCCTATATCTGGCGGGACTCAGCCCCCACAGATACGCAGTATTTT. As protein: CAYIWRDSAPTDTQYF.

This clone showed up just once. The J gene is TRBJ2-5, the V gene TRBV19; D perhaps matches TRBD2 (5 bases). V was pared by 5 bases and J by 4 bases, with 20 bases between. The CDR3 totals 16 residues. Germline V gives CDR1 LNHDA, CDR2 SQIVND (reference sequence). The CDR3 is CASSGVVSGRGETQYF. Here the CDR3 DNA reads TGTGCCAGTAGTGGGGTCGTTTCGGGTCGGGGAGAGACCCAGTACTTC.

This clone was counted only a few times. DNA of the CDR3: TGTGCCAGCAGCCCCCATGTGACGAGGCCGAGCACAGATACGCAGTATTTT. Translation: CASSPHVTRPSTDTQYF. The J gene is TRBJ2-3, the V gene TRBV7-2; D not certain. In germline, CDR1 is SGHTA, CDR2 FQGNSA. This CDR3 contains 17 residues. Trimming left V 5 bases short and J 0 bases short, with 18 bases between.

The chain carries TRBV11-2 and TRBJ1-2; D is ambiguous. The CDR3 runs 15 residues. With 4 bases removed from V and 8 bases from J, the gap between germline ends came to 20 bases. Germline V gene lookup returns CDR1 SGHAT and CDR2 FQNNGV. CDR3 in DNA: TGTGCCAGCAGCTCAACCCGGACCCCCTCGAGGGGCTACACCTTC. Amino acids: CASSSTRTPSRGYTF.

This CDR3 is CASIENSYEQYF. CDR3 DNA sequence: TGTGCCAGCATAGAGAACTCCTACGAGCAGTACTTC. The rearrangement links TRBV6-1 to TRBJ2-7; D gene ambiguous. V lost 7 bases and J 0 bases, leaving 7 bases between the germline ends. Germline loops: CDR1 MNHNS, CDR2 SASEGT. The CDR3 consists of 12 residues.

Here the CDR3 DNA reads TGTGCCAGCGGATTCTCGTACAACTCCTACAATGAGCAGTTCTTC. Translation gives CASGFSYNSYNEQFF. The chain links TRBV27 to TRBJ2-1; D remains unclear. The length of the CDR3 is 15 residues. V lost 8 bases and J lost 0, with 14 bases in between. In germline, CDR1 is MNHEY, CDR2 SMNVEV (reference sequence).

The chain carries TRBV28 and TRBJ1-1; D is uncertain. Germline V gene sequence: CDR1 MDHEN, CDR2 SYDVKM. This CDR3 comprises 15 residues. The V gene lost 4 bases and the J gene lost 3 bases, with 15 bases spanning the gap. In DNA form, the CDR3 reads TGTGCCAGCAGTTCCTGGGGTAGTGAGGACACTGAAGCTTTCTTT. Amino acids: CASSSWGSEDTEAFF.